The sequence of this T cell receptor (beta chain) was determined in a study of blood T cell repertoires in COVID-19. Sequencing used immunoSEQ multiplex PCR; TCRdb keeps in-frame clones, though not all of them. The table includes roughly 240,000 clones, roughly 80% detected once. The CDR3 has 15 amino acids. Germline values: CDR1 SGDLS, CDR2 YYNGEE. V was shortened by 4 bases and J by 1 base, with 13 bases between the two germline ends. The sequencing sample was made of peripheral blood. The chain couples TRBV9 to TRBJ2-3; D perhaps matches TRBD1 (5 bases). This clonotype was sampled from a woman aged 70-85 years with acute or convalescent COVID-19. CDR3 coding DNA: TGTGCCAGCAGCTTGACAGTAATTCGCACAGATACGCAGTATTTT. The encoded protein is CASSLTVIRTDTQYF.